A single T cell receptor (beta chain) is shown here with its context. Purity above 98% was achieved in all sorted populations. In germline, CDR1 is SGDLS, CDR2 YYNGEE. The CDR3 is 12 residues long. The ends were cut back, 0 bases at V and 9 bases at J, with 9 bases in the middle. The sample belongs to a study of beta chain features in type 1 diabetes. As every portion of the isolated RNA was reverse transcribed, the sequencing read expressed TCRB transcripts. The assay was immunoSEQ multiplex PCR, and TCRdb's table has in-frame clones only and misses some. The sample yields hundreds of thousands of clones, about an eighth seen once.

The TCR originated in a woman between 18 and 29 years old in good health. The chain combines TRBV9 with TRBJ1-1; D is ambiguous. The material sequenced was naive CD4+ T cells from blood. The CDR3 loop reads CASSVVPGQAFF. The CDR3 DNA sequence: TGTGCCAGCAGCGTAGTACCAGGCCAAGCTTTCTTT. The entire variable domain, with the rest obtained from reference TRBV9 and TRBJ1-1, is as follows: DSGVTQTPKHLITATGQRVTLRCSPRSGDLSVYWYQQSLDQGLQFLIQYYNGEERAKGNILERFSAQQFPDLHSELNLSSLELGDSALYFCASSVVPGQAFFGQGTRLTVV.